This is a list of T cell receptor beta chains from one sample in a study of Tregs in tolerant kidney transplant recipients. Only in-frame clones appear in the TCRdb table, and some are missing; sequencing was by immunoSEQ multiplex PCR. The sample has under 85,000 clones, 70% to 90% seen once. Specimen: CD4+ T cells from blood, collected before the transplant. These receptors were collected from a human donor who received a combined kidney and bone marrow transplant. CDR3s leave out the opening cysteine and the closing phenylalanine or tryptophan. Fields, in order: V gene, CDR3 length, CDR3 protein.

TRBV11-2 13 ASSLSGRPTDTQY
TRBV7-2 11 ASSRVENTEAF
TRBV5-1 12 ASSLGASNQPQH
TRBV18 13 ASSPQGATDTEAF
TRBV6-5 11 ASSRAYRSIAF
TRBV19 14 ASSIGRTSGNDEQY
TRBV12-5 11 ASGTGTADTQY
TRBV19 15 ASSLDTGTGGTDTQY
TRBV6-1 12 ASSEPRAHNEQF
TRBV30 10 ASVRGNTEAF
TRBV2 14 ASSAPGDSSGNTIY
TRBV6-1 13 ASSFRTGGPDTQY
TRBV28 18 ASRDLPRGLAGGRSYEQY
TRBV11-2 13 ASSFGTRFPDTQY
TRBV15 14 ATSRDKTSGRYEQY
TRBV5-4 14 ASSLSPGTAYNEQF
TRBV10-3 14 AISASGGQGTDTQY
TRBV5-4 12 ASTPSGGLTEAF
TRBV2 12 ASRGGSGNQPQH
TRBV6-1 11 ASSSYLRDEQY